The following is a TCR beta chain sequence with its context. Its target is not known. Trimming removed 8 bases from V and 3 bases from J, with 8 bases in between. In germline, CDR1 is MNHEY, CDR2 SVGAGI. The CDR3 length is 12 residues. Assay used: immunoSEQ multiplex PCR; TCRdb lists only in-frame clones, some missing. The sample shows about 140,000 clones, roughly nine tenths of them seen only once. This specimen belongs to a study of T cell responses to AZD1222 COVID-19 vaccine. General study findings and limits: Repertoire sampling was restricted to post-peak T cell response timepoints. Females outnumbered males among donors, who were mostly white British; clonal diversity was possibly underestimated. Breadth and depth of Spike-specific TCRs rose after two AZD1222 doses. Spike was spanned by vaccine-associated CD4 TCRs, with dominance at 160-218 and 743-854.

This specimen was peripheral blood, taken 28 days after the second AZD1222 dose. This chain connects TRBV6-5 to TRBJ1-3; no definite D call. The sequence derives from an adult who received the AZD1222 COVID-19 vaccine. CDR3 protein: CASPSHGNTIYF. In nucleotides, the CDR3 is TGTGCCAGCCCCTCCCATGGAAACACCATATATTTT.